This T cell receptor beta chain is from a study of shared clonotypes between healthy human individuals. As for this clone: Its antigen is currently unknown.

Study-wide points: Relative to memory subsets, naive subsets generally showed larger estimated richness. Approximately 5.4% of naive CD4 clonotypes were common to several donors.

Losses at the gene ends were 4 bases for V and 4 bases for J; bases not matched to a gene: 15. Germline assignment: CDR1 SGHTA and CDR2 FQGNSA. The CDR3 totals 18 residues. Repertoires were generated with immunoSEQ multiplex PCR, while TCRdb's copy carries only in-frame clones and drops some. The sample consists of more than 2 million clones, approximately 95% of them appearing once. The TCR sequence derives from a man between 18 and 29 years old in good health. The chain combines TRBV7-2 with TRBJ2-7; 11 nucleotides agree with TRBD1. The sample taken for sequencing was naive CD4+ T cells sorted from blood. Subset described: CD45RA+ positively selected. CDR3 bases: TGTGCCAGCAGCTCAGGAGGACAGGGGGCGACCGGGCGTTACGAGCAGTACTTC. Its protein is CASSSGGQGATGRYEQYF.